This is a list of T cell receptor beta chains from one sample in a study of T cell changes during pregnancy in multiple sclerosis. The data were produced by immunoSEQ multiplex PCR, yet TCRdb's version contains in-frame clones alone and is incomplete. This sample has about 64,000 clones, with approximately 96% found just once. The sample in question was CD8+ T cells from peripheral blood mononuclear cells, obtained after pregnancy. The receptors originated from a female donor with multiple sclerosis, enrolled in a pregnancy study. Both conserved end residues are part of each CDR3. A D gene is named only where the DNA matches it firmly. The size entry is marked missing in some rows and otherwise reads once, few, many or a size class.

D,J,V,size,DNA,CDR3
.,TRBJ2-4,TRBV27,.,TGTGCCAGCAGTTTATCGCCGGTACCGGTAAGCTCCAAAAACATTCAGTACTTC,CASSLSPVPVSSKNIQYF
.,TRBJ2-7,TRBV29-1,.,TGCAGCGTTGTTTTAGTATACGGCGGGAACTACGAGCAGTACTTC,CSVVLVYGGNYEQYF
TRBD2,TRBJ2-1,TRBV13,once,TGTGCCAGCAGCGTAACTAGCGGCTGGCCCTACAATGAGCAGTTCTTC,CASSVTSGWPYNEQFF
TRBD1,TRBJ2-5,TRBV5-1,.,TGCGCCAGCAGCCCACAGACAGGGAAAGAGACCCAGTACTTC,CASSPQTGKETQYF
.,TRBJ2-3,TRBV15,.,TGTGCCACCAGCAGAGACACCGGGGATTTGGCGTTAGGTGCAGATACGCAGTATTTT,CATSRDTGDLALGADTQYF
.,TRBJ2-1,TRBV20-1,.,TGCAGTGCTATCCTTTACAATGAGCAGTTCTTC,CSAILYNEQFF
TRBD2,TRBJ2-7,TRBV4-1,.,TGCGCCAGCAGCCCTAGACTAGCGGGAGAACTTTACGAGCAGTACTTC,CASSPRLAGELYEQYF
TRBD2,TRBJ2-7,TRBV27,once,TGTGCCAGCAGTTTAATGGGTTTAGCGGGATACGAGCAGTACTTC,CASSLMGLAGYEQYF
TRBD2,TRBJ2-1,TRBV19,once,TGTGCCAGTAGTATACGGGGAGGGGATAGCTCCTACAATGAGCAGTTCTTC,CASSIRGGDSSYNEQFF
TRBD1,TRBJ2-5,TRBV19,.,TGTGCCAGTAGTTTGGGACAGGGGCCTATTGAGACCCAGTACTTC,CASSLGQGPIETQYF
.,TRBJ1-4,TRBV6-6,once,TGTGCCAGCAGCCCGGACCGGGGAGGACTGTTTTTT,CASSPDRGGLFF
.,TRBJ2-1,TRBV30,.,TGTGCCTGGGCCGCGGGAGAGCAGTTCTTC,CAWAAGEQFF
TRBD2,TRBJ2-1,TRBV27,.,TGTGCCAGCAGCTATCTGACTAGCGGGGTCTCCTACAATGAGCAGTTCTTC,CASSYLTSGVSYNEQFF
TRBD2,TRBJ2-7,TRBV5-1,.,TGCGCCAGCAGCTTGGTTAGCGGGAGGTTTTACGAGCAGTACTTC,CASSLVSGRFYEQYF
.,TRBJ2-7,TRBV27,.,TGTGCCAGCATCCGGGGGTCGGTCTTCCCCTACGAGCAGTACTTC,CASIRGSVFPYEQYF
TRBD2,TRBJ2-3,TRBV29-1,.,TGCAGCGTTGAACGGCGGGAGGTTCGGGATACGCAGTATTTT,CSVERREVRDTQYF
.,TRBJ2-2,TRBV28,once,TGTGCCAGCAGTTTAAAAGGAGTCACCGGGGAGCTGTTTTTT,CASSLKGVTGELFF
TRBD2,TRBJ2-7,TRBV5-1,.,TGCGCCAGCAGCTTGGAGACTAGCGGGAGCTACGAGCAGTACTTC,CASSLETSGSYEQYF
.,TRBJ2-4,TRBV7-9,.,TGTGCCAGCAGTAAGGCAGGGGTGGCCAAAAACATTCAGTACTTC,CASSKAGVAKNIQYF
TRBD1,TRBJ1-5,TRBV9,.,TGTGCCAGCAGCGTGGGGACAGGGGGAAATCAGCCCCAGCATTTT,CASSVGTGGNQPQHF
.,TRBJ2-7,TRBV4-1,.,TGCGCCAGCAGCCAAGAAGAACGGGGGATCTCCTACGAGCAGTACTTC,CASSQEERGISYEQYF
TRBD2,TRBJ2-5,TRBV5-1,.,TGCGCCAGCAGCTTGGGACTAGCGGGAGGCTACCAAGAGACCCAGTACTTC,CASSLGLAGGYQETQYF
TRBD1,TRBJ1-4,TRBV5-5,.,TGTGCCAGCAGCTTAGGACAGGCCGCAACTAATGAAAAACTGTTTTTT,CASSLGQAATNEKLFF
.,TRBJ1-4,TRBV4-1,.,TGCGCCAGCAGCCAACCGACAGGTGAACTGTTTTTT,CASSQPTGELFF
.,TRBJ2-7,TRBV21-1,.,TGTGCCAGGACTAGCGGGTTTAAATCCTACGAGCAGTACTTC,CARTSGFKSYEQYF
TRBD2,TRBJ2-7,TRBV2,once,TGTGCCAGCAGGGAGGCTAGCGGGAGAAACTACGAGCAGTACTTC,CASREASGRNYEQYF
TRBD1,TRBJ2-1,TRBV29-1,.,TGCAGCGTTGAAGGGCGGGCATACCAGGGGGCCTCGCAGTTCTTC,CSVEGRAYQGASQFF
TRBD2,TRBJ2-1,TRBV11-2,.,TGTGCCAGCGCTAGCGGACCCGACCCTTCCTACAATGAGCAGTTCTTC,CASASGPDPSYNEQFF
TRBD1,TRBJ2-1,TRBV7-9,.,TGTGCCAGCAGTCCCCCCGGGCGGGACAGGACCTTCAGGGAGCAGTTCTTC,CASSPPGRDRTFREQFF
TRBD1,TRBJ1-1,TRBV20-1,few,TGCAGTGCTACCCGACAGGGAGAAGCTTTCTTT,CSATRQGEAFF
TRBD2,TRBJ2-7,TRBV27,.,TGTGCCAGCAGTTTCGGGGGGGGCACCTACGAGCAGTACTTC,CASSFGGGTYEQYF
TRBD1,TRBJ1-1,TRBV27,.,TGTGCCAGCAGTTTACAGGGGGACACTGAAGCTTTCTTT,CASSLQGDTEAFF
.,TRBJ2-7,TRBV27,.,TGTGCCAGCATGGGAGGAGGCGAGCAGTACTTC,CASMGGGEQYF
TRBD1,TRBJ1-5,TRBV5-1,once,TGCGCCAGCAGCTTCGACAGGGGACAGCCCCAGCATTTT,CASSFDRGQPQHF
.,TRBJ2-7,TRBV28,.,TGTGCCAGCAGTCTAGGGAGGATAATCTACGAGCAGTACTTC,CASSLGRIIYEQYF
TRBD1,TRBJ1-2,TRBV11-2,.,TGTGCCAGCAGCCATCTCGACAGGGAGAACTATGGCTACACCTTC,CASSHLDRENYGYTF
TRBD2,TRBJ2-7,TRBV27,.,TGTGCCAGCAGTGTTGGCGGGGGAACCTACGAGCAGTACTTC,CASSVGGGTYEQYF
.,TRBJ2-7,TRBV27,.,TGTGCCAGCAGCTTTACCCGCGGGACAGCCTACGAGCAGTACTTC,CASSFTRGTAYEQYF
.,TRBJ2-1,TRBV5-6,.,TGTGCCAGCAGCTTGGAAGGGGTTCGGCAGTTCTTC,CASSLEGVRQFF
.,TRBJ2-7,TRBV27,.,TGTGCCAGCAGTTTGGCGGAGACCTACGAGCAGTACTTC,CASSLAETYEQYF
TRBD2,TRBJ2-1,TRBV4-2,.,TGTGCCAGCAGCCAAGAGGAGACTAGCGGGAATGGAGAGTTCTTC,CASSQEETSGNGEFF
.,TRBJ2-7,TRBV7-9,.,TGTGCCAGCAGCTCCTTCACTTACGAGCAGTACTTC,CASSSFTYEQYF
.,TRBJ2-1,TRBV1,once,TGCACCATCCCCGGGACTTACTACAATGAGCAGTTCTTC,CTIPGTYYNEQFF
TRBD2,TRBJ2-7,TRBV27,.,TGTGCCAGCCAAAAAGCGGGAAGGAATTTCTACGAGCAGTACTTC,CASQKAGRNFYEQYF
.,TRBJ1-5,TRBV19,once,TGTGCCGCCGAGGCGGGGGCGTCCAATCAGCCCCAGCATTTT,CAAEAGASNQPQHF
TRBD1,TRBJ2-1,TRBV6-5,.,TGTGCCAGCAGTTACGGCCAGGGGGTGAATGAGCAGTTCTTC,CASSYGQGVNEQFF
.,TRBJ1-1,TRBV28,few,TGTGCCAGCAGTTTGGACATCAACACTGAAGCTTTCTTT,CASSLDINTEAFF
TRBD2,TRBJ2-7,TRBV27,.,TGTGCCAGCAGTAACCACGCCGGGACTAGCGAGCTCGAGCAGTACTTC,CASSNHAGTSELEQYF
.,TRBJ2-7,TRBV27,.,TGTGCCAGCAGTTCAAGCCCCGACGAGCAGTACTTC,CASSSSPDEQYF
.,TRBJ2-7,TRBV9,.,TGTGCCAGCAGCTTCGCAGGAGGCTACGAGCAGTACTTC,CASSFAGGYEQYF
.,TRBJ2-7,TRBV4-2,.,TGTGCCAGCAGCCAAGGGTCGGCGGCTTACGAGCAGTACTTC,CASSQGSAAYEQYF
.,TRBJ2-7,TRBV20-1,.,TGCAGTGCTAGTCAGACCTACGAGCAGTACTTC,CSASQTYEQYF
.,TRBJ2-2,TRBV5-4,.,TGTGCCAGCAGCTTAGAGGGCGGGGAGCTGTTTTTT,CASSLEGGELFF
.,TRBJ1-2,TRBV28,.,TGTGCCAGCAGTTTAGGACAGTGGAGCTATGGCTACACCTTC,CASSLGQWSYGYTF
.,TRBJ1-5,TRBV7-9,.,TGTGCCAGCAGCGCCCCAGGGGACCCCAGCAATCAGCCCCAGCATTTT,CASSAPGDPSNQPQHF
.,TRBJ2-7,TRBV4-1,.,TGCGCCAGCAGCCAAGAGGATAGCGTACTCTACGAGCAGTACTTC,CASSQEDSVLYEQYF
.,TRBJ2-1,TRBV5-4,once,TGTGCCAGCAGCCTAGTGAGTGAGCAGTTCTTC,CASSLVSEQFF
.,TRBJ1-3,TRBV10-3,.,TGTGCCATCTCGGCCCTAGAAAAGGGGCGAGGCTCTGGAAACACCATATATTTT,CAISALEKGRGSGNTIYF